The next 4 T cell receptor beta chains were all read from a single sample in a study of beta chain features in type 1 diabetes. What was sequenced were expressed TCRB transcripts, since all of the isolated RNA had been reverse transcribed. Method: immunoSEQ multiplex PCR; TCRdb's copy keeps in-frame clones and lacks some. Among hundreds of thousands of clones listed, 15% to 20% were seen once. The sequenced sample consisted of naive CD4+ T cells from blood. The receptors originated from a woman younger than 30 in good health.

The rearrangement joins TRBV7-8 to TRBJ1-4, with D possibly matching TRBD1 (6 bases). Germline CDR1 SGHVS, CDR2 FQNEAQ. The CDR3 length is 15 residues. With 7 bases removed from V and 6 bases from J, the gap between germline ends came to 18 bases. CDR3 bases: TGTGCCAGCACCCACAGCGAGGGGGATCATGAAAAACTGTTTTTT. Residues: CASTHSEGDHEKLFF.

The chain has TRBV2 and TRBJ2-1; 7 nucleotides agree with TRBD2. The V gene end was trimmed by 9 bases and the J gene end by 5 bases; junction bases not matched to a gene: 4. CDR1 and CDR2 (germline): SNHLY, FYNNEI. The CDR3 runs to 12 residues. The DNA for the CDR3 is TGTGCCAGTACTAGCGACGACAATGAGCAGTTCTTC. The encoded protein is CASTSDDNEQFF.

The genes are TRBV4-3 and TRBJ2-7; D unresolved. This CDR3 has 14 amino acids. The V and J ends lost 0 bases and 2 bases respectively, with 8 bases between them. Germline V gives CDR1 LGHNA, CDR2 YSLEER. CDR3 loop: CASSQDLGTYEQYF. In DNA, the CDR3 is TGCGCCAGCAGCCAAGATTTGGGTACCTACGAGCAGTACTTC.

The CDR3 loop reads CASRRAGGHTDTQYF. DNA of the CDR3: TGTGCCAGCAGACGAGCGGGAGGACACACAGATACGCAGTATTTT. V gene TRBV6-5 combines with J gene TRBJ2-3, with 9 bases identical to TRBD2. This CDR3 has 15 residues. The germline V gene has CDR1 MNHEY and CDR2 SVGAGI. Unmatched junction bases numbered 6, after V lost 6 bases and J lost 2 bases.